This T cell receptor beta chain is from a study of shared clonotypes between healthy human individuals. The study, taken as a whole, reports: Exclusively blood specimens were collected; tissue repertoires likely differ.

Everyone who donated was a Caucasian adult who lived in Nashville, Tennessee. Naive CD4+ cells were CD45RA-selected; the remaining cells were memory. There are 15 residues in the CDR3. The germline V gene encodes CDR1 SNHLY and CDR2 FYNNEI. Trimming pared 6 bases from V and 0 bases from J, leaving 15 bases between. Study processing details: ImmunoSEQ output held junction-only sequences without quality scores, so filtering differed. Here immunoSEQ multiplex PCR was the method, and the copy in TCRdb shows in-frame clones only, minus some. V and J calls and clone size follow that table, whereas D and trimming were derived from the DNA. The table includes around 1.6 million clones, 95% to 99% detected once. A note on this clone: The target antigen is unknown.

The chain recombines TRBV2 with TRBJ2-7; tentative D call: TRBD1 (6 bases). The sequencing sample was made of naive CD4+ T cells sorted from blood. Documented subset: CD45RA+ positively selected. The source is a man younger than 40 in good health. The CDR3 region has the DNA TGTGCCAGCAGCCTTCAGGGGCGAAACTCCTACGAGCAGTACTTC. As protein: CASSLQGRNSYEQYF. The complete variable domain, with remaining parts taken from reference TRBV2 and TRBJ2-7, reads EPEVTQTPSHQVTQMGQEVILRCVPISNHLYFYWYRQILGQKVEFLVSFYNNEISEKSEIFDDQFSVERPDGSNFTLKIRSTKLEDSAMYFCASSLQGRNSYEQYFGPGTRLTVT.